A selection of T cell receptor beta chains follows, all from one sample in a study of T cell changes during pregnancy in multiple sclerosis. TCRdb's table, derived via immunoSEQ multiplex PCR, lists solely in-frame clones and lacks some. The table lists about 73,000 clones, over 80% of them singletons, with about 2.5% in the top ten. The sequenced sample was peripheral blood, obtained in the third trimester of pregnancy. The receptor source for this set is a female donor in good health, enrolled as a control in a pregnancy study. Each CDR3 is given with its conserved first and last residue. A D gene is named only where the DNA matches it firmly. Rows give clone size only sometimes, using once, few, many, or a class for an expanded clone.

J,V,size,D,CDR3,DNA
TRBJ2-7,TRBV5-5,-,-,CASSFSNIYEQYF,TGTGCCAGCAGCTTTAGCAATATCTACGAGCAGTACTTC
TRBJ2-3,TRBV27,-,TRBD2,CASSLGTSGGGQYF,TGTGCCAGCAGTTTAGGGACTAGCGGGGGGGGACAGTATTTT
TRBJ1-2,TRBV7-9,once,-,CASSWGDNYGYTF,TGTGCCAGCAGCTGGGGAGATAACTATGGCTACACCTTC
TRBJ2-1,TRBV6-1,-,-,CASSDNPTRGLIPYNEQFF,TGTGCCAGCAGTGACAACCCCACACGGGGTCTCATCCCCTACAATGAGCAGTTCTTC
TRBJ2-7,TRBV30,-,-,CAWTEGYEQYF,TGTGCCTGGACAGAGGGTTACGAGCAGTACTTC
TRBJ1-2,TRBV4-1,once,TRBD1,CASSQGALHQGASHYGYTF,TGCGCCAGCAGCCAAGGGGCCTTACATCAGGGGGCGAGTCACTATGGCTACACCTTC
TRBJ1-2,TRBV2,-,TRBD1,CARTGTAYGYTF,TGTGCCAGGACCGGGACAGCCTATGGCTACACCTTC
TRBJ2-2,TRBV5-1,-,-,CASKTGDGANTGELFF,TGCGCCAGCAAAACGGGGGACGGAGCGAACACCGGGGAGCTGTTTTTT
TRBJ2-7,TRBV7-5,-,-,CVRSLGRQVYEQYF,TGTGTCAGAAGCTTAGGACGACAGGTCTACGAGCAGTACTTC
TRBJ1-2,TRBV13,-,TRBD1,CASSTGTGGVGYTF,TGTGCCAGCAGCACCGGGACAGGGGGCGTTGGCTACACCTTC
TRBJ2-3,TRBV7-6,-,TRBD2,CASSTWTSGTKRDTQYF,TGTGCCAGCAGCACATGGACTAGCGGAACTAAAAGAGATACGCAGTATTTT
TRBJ1-1,TRBV5-1,-,TRBD1,CASSSDRAGMNTEAFF,TGCGCCAGCAGCTCGGACAGGGCAGGGATGAACACTGAAGCTTTCTTT
TRBJ1-2,TRBV7-9,-,-,CASSPRVGGYTF,TGTGCCAGCAGCCCTCGGGTGGGTGGCTACACCTTC
TRBJ2-3,TRBV19,-,TRBD2,CASSTHRAGALTDTQYF,TGTGCCAGTAGTACCCACCGAGCGGGGGCCCTCACAGATACGCAGTATTTT
TRBJ1-2,TRBV7-2,-,-,CASSLGAGDSWRGYTF,TGTGCCAGCAGCTTAGGCGCAGGGGATTCTTGGAGAGGCTACACCTTC
TRBJ2-1,TRBV19,-,TRBD2,CASSAWTSGLYNEQFF,TGTGCCAGTAGTGCATGGACTAGCGGGCTGTACAATGAGCAGTTCTTC
TRBJ2-2,TRBV29-1,-,-,CSVEGRTDTGELFF,TGCAGCGTTGAAGGTCGGACAGACACCGGGGAGCTGTTTTTT
TRBJ2-7,TRBV6-5,-,-,CASPEVKGRHEQYF,TGTGCCTCCCCCGAGGTAAAGGGGAGGCACGAGCAGTACTTC
TRBJ1-6,TRBV19,once,-,CASSIDRGRGKSPLHF,TGTGCCAGTAGTATAGATAGAGGCAGGGGAAAGTCACCCCTCCACTTT
TRBJ2-1,TRBV19,-,-,CASSTQKGGLPHNEQFF,TGTGCCAGTAGTACTCAAAAGGGAGGACTACCTCACAATGAGCAGTTCTTC
TRBJ2-1,TRBV7-9,-,-,CASSEGGSYNEQFF,TGTGCCAGCAGCGAAGGGGGTTCCTACAATGAGCAGTTCTTC
TRBJ2-1,TRBV5-6,-,TRBD2,CASSLGLAGPYNEQFF,TGTGCCAGCAGCTTGGGGTTAGCGGGGCCTTACAATGAGCAGTTCTTC
TRBJ1-1,TRBV19,-,TRBD1,CASSIQGAGTEAFF,TGTGCCAGTAGTATTCAGGGGGCTGGGACTGAAGCTTTCTTT
TRBJ2-1,TRBV13,once,TRBD2,CASSSELAGGPNEQFF,TGTGCCAGCAGCTCCGAACTAGCGGGGGGGCCAAATGAGCAGTTCTTC
TRBJ1-1,TRBV10-2,-,-,CASSDPRAGAFF,TGCGCCAGCAGTGACCCGCGAGCGGGGGCTTTCTTT
TRBJ2-7,TRBV5-3,-,TRBD1,CARSLGTAFPYEQYF,TGTGCCAGAAGCCTCGGGACAGCTTTCCCCTACGAGCAGTACTTC
TRBJ1-1,TRBV7-2,-,-,CASSQPRVLLIGAFF,TGTGCCAGCAGCCAACCTCGTGTACTTTTAATCGGAGCTTTCTTT
TRBJ2-7,TRBV27,-,-,CASRPNFRVPPREQYF,TGTGCCAGCAGACCGAATTTCCGGGTTCCACCGCGCGAGCAGTACTTC
TRBJ1-3,TRBV28,-,TRBD1,CASSAWDRGLSGNTIYF,TGTGCCAGCAGTGCATGGGACAGAGGTCTATCTGGAAACACCATATATTTT
TRBJ2-5,TRBV10-1,-,-,CASADSQETQYF,TGCGCCAGCGCGGACAGTCAAGAGACCCAGTACTTC
TRBJ2-5,TRBV10-3,-,-,CAISEHETQYF,TGTGCCATCAGTGAACACGAGACCCAGTACTTC
TRBJ2-2,TRBV5-6,-,-,CASSWGGTSNTGELFF,TGTGCCAGCAGCTGGGGGGGGACATCGAACACCGGGGAGCTGTTTTTT
TRBJ1-2,TRBV9,-,-,CASSATGPYGYTF,TGTGCCAGCAGCGCCACAGGGCCCTATGGCTACACCTTC
TRBJ2-5,TRBV15,-,-,CATSAPGEETQYF,TGTGCCACCAGCGCTCCAGGGGAAGAGACCCAGTACTTC
TRBJ1-2,TRBV25-1,-,-,CASSETGTPRGGYTF,TGTGCCAGCAGTGAAACCGGGACACCGAGGGGTGGCTACACCTTC
TRBJ1-2,TRBV28,-,-,CASTSYGTTTYGYTF,TGTGCCAGCACCTCCTATGGGACAACAACCTATGGCTACACCTTC
TRBJ1-1,TRBV4-1,few,-,CASSHSQTTRNTEAFF,TGCGCCAGCAGCCATAGTCAGACAACACGGAACACTGAAGCTTTCTTT
TRBJ2-3,TRBV7-2,once,-,CASSLSGKDTQYF,TGTGCCAGCAGCCTATCAGGGAAAGATACGCAGTATTTT
TRBJ2-5,TRBV11-2,once,TRBD2,CASSQVPGLGTETQYF,TGTGCCAGCAGCCAAGTACCGGGACTAGGGACGGAGACCCAGTACTTC
TRBJ1-5,TRBV10-3,-,TRBD1,CAISEAQAGGRQPQHF,TGTGCCATCAGTGAGGCCCAGGCAGGGGGCCGACAGCCCCAGCATTTT
TRBJ2-7,TRBV9,-,-,CASSPKGEPAYEQYF,TGTGCCAGCAGCCCAAAAGGGGAACCTGCTTACGAGCAGTACTTC
TRBJ2-5,TRBV4-3,-,TRBD2,CASSQGLAGRETQYF,TGCGCCAGCAGCCAAGGACTAGCTGGACGAGAGACCCAGTACTTC